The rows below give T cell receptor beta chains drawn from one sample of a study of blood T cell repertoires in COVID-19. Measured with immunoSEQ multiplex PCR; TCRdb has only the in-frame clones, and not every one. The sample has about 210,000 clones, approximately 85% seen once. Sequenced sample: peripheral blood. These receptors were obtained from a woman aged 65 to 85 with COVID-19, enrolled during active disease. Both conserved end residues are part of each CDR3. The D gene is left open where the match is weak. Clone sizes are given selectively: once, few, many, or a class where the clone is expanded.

CDR3aa: CASSLGTSQETQYF; CDR3nt: TGCGCCAGCAGCCTCGGGACTTCTCAAGAGACCCAGTACTTC; abundance: -; d_gene: -; v_gene: TRBV5-1; j_gene: TRBJ2-5
CDR3aa: CASSWTEGPYEQYF; CDR3nt: TGTGCCAGCAGTTGGACAGAGGGGCCCTACGAGCAGTACTTC; abundance: -; d_gene: -; v_gene: TRBV6-5; j_gene: TRBJ2-7
CDR3aa: CASTVGAGGKLRSYEQYF; CDR3nt: TGCGCCAGCACGGTTGGGGCAGGCGGCAAGTTACGCTCCTACGAGCAGTACTTC; abundance: once; d_gene: -; v_gene: TRBV5-1; j_gene: TRBJ2-7
CDR3aa: CASSVQLNTEAFF; CDR3nt: TGTGCCAGCAGCGTACAGTTGAACACTGAAGCTTTCTTT; abundance: -; d_gene: -; v_gene: TRBV9; j_gene: TRBJ1-1
CDR3aa: CASSNRDPFITEAFF; CDR3nt: TGTGCCAGTAGCAACAGGGATCCCTTCATTACTGAAGCTTTCTTT; abundance: -; d_gene: -; v_gene: TRBV19; j_gene: TRBJ1-1
CDR3aa: CASSEGTGSIYGYTF; CDR3nt: TGTGCCAGCAGTGAAGGGACAGGAAGTATCTATGGCTACACCTTC; abundance: few; d_gene: TRBD1; v_gene: TRBV2; j_gene: TRBJ1-2
CDR3aa: CASSPTGGNQPQHF; CDR3nt: TGTGCCAGCAGCCCGACGGGTGGCAATCAGCCCCAGCATTTT; abundance: few; d_gene: -; v_gene: TRBV5-6; j_gene: TRBJ1-5
CDR3aa: CASSQDGLAGAYDTQYF; CDR3nt: TGCGCCAGCAGCCAAGACGGACTAGCGGGAGCTTATGATACGCAGTATTTT; abundance: -; d_gene: TRBD2; v_gene: TRBV4-3; j_gene: TRBJ2-3
CDR3aa: CASSRAHKSGYTF; CDR3nt: TGTGCCAGCAGCAGAGCGCACAAGTCCGGCTACACCTTC; abundance: once; d_gene: -; v_gene: TRBV9; j_gene: TRBJ1-2
CDR3aa: CSVDVNRGETQYF; CDR3nt: TGCAGCGTCGACGTTAACAGGGGCGAGACCCAGTACTTC; abundance: -; d_gene: TRBD1; v_gene: TRBV29-1; j_gene: TRBJ2-5
CDR3aa: CASSQQGAVMGDTQYF; CDR3nt: TGCGCCAGCAGCCAACAGGGGGCGGTCATGGGAGATACGCAGTATTTT; abundance: -; d_gene: TRBD1; v_gene: TRBV5-1; j_gene: TRBJ2-3
CDR3aa: CASSFPLVPGLAGGPYNEQFF; CDR3nt: TGTGCCAGCAGCTTCCCCTTAGTCCCGGGACTAGCGGGAGGGCCGTACAATGAGCAGTTCTTC; abundance: -; d_gene: TRBD2; v_gene: TRBV7-6; j_gene: TRBJ2-1
CDR3aa: CASSPSGSGGLDTQYF; CDR3nt: TGCGCCAGCAGCCCCTCCGGTAGCGGGGGCCTCGATACGCAGTATTTT; abundance: few; d_gene: TRBD2; v_gene: TRBV4-1; j_gene: TRBJ2-3
CDR3aa: CASSPRTGYNYGYTF; CDR3nt: TGCGCCAGCAGCCCCCGGACAGGCTACAACTATGGCTACACCTTC; abundance: -; d_gene: TRBD1; v_gene: TRBV5-1; j_gene: TRBJ1-2
CDR3aa: CAIRRRDTEAFF; CDR3nt: TGTGCCATAAGAAGGAGGGACACTGAAGCTTTCTTT; abundance: -; d_gene: -; v_gene: TRBV10-3; j_gene: TRBJ1-1
CDR3aa: CASSYENSPLHF; CDR3nt: TGTGCCAGCAGCTATGAGAATTCACCCCTCCACTTT; abundance: -; d_gene: -; v_gene: TRBV7-9; j_gene: TRBJ1-6
CDR3aa: CASSATLSSYNSPLHF; CDR3nt: TGCGCCAGCAGCGCCACCCTGAGCTCCTATAATTCACCCCTCCACTTT; abundance: -; d_gene: -; v_gene: TRBV5-1; j_gene: TRBJ1-6
CDR3aa: CASSLSRGTDTQYF; CDR3nt: TGTGCCAGCAGCTTATCCAGGGGTACAGATACGCAGTATTTT; abundance: -; d_gene: -; v_gene: TRBV7-8; j_gene: TRBJ2-3
CDR3aa: CASSPPLASTGELFF; CDR3nt: TGTGCCAGCTCACCACCACTAGCGAGCACCGGGGAGCTGTTTTTT; abundance: -; d_gene: TRBD2; v_gene: TRBV18; j_gene: TRBJ2-2
CDR3aa: CASSVLSGGSNTGELFF; CDR3nt: TGTGCCAGCAGCGTCCTTAGCGGGGGGTCGAACACCGGGGAGCTGTTTTTT; abundance: -; d_gene: TRBD2; v_gene: TRBV9; j_gene: TRBJ2-2
CDR3aa: CASSPRGNQRDTEAFF; CDR3nt: TGTGCCAGCAGCCCCCGAGGTAACCAACGTGACACTGAAGCTTTCTTT; abundance: -; d_gene: -; v_gene: TRBV7-9; j_gene: TRBJ1-1
CDR3aa: CASSFGGVGVYNEQFF; CDR3nt: TGTGCCAGCAGTTTCGGCGGGGTAGGCGTCTACAATGAGCAGTTCTTC; abundance: -; d_gene: -; v_gene: TRBV6-2/TRBV6-3; j_gene: TRBJ2-1
CDR3aa: CASRHRGLTEAFF; CDR3nt: TGTGCCAGCAGACACAGGGGGCTGACTGAAGCTTTCTTT; abundance: -; d_gene: TRBD1; v_gene: TRBV6-5; j_gene: TRBJ1-1
CDR3aa: CASSQEVASGETQYF; CDR3nt: TGTGCCAGCAGCCAAGAGGTGGCTAGCGGGGAGACCCAGTACTTC; abundance: -; d_gene: TRBD2; v_gene: TRBV4-2; j_gene: TRBJ2-5
CDR3aa: CASSPGQTEAFF; CDR3nt: TGTGCCAGCTCACCAGGACAAACAGAAGCTTTCTTT; abundance: -; d_gene: -; v_gene: TRBV18; j_gene: TRBJ1-1
CDR3aa: CSASRGHPTEAFF; CDR3nt: TGCAGTGCTAGTAGGGGACATCCCACTGAAGCTTTCTTT; abundance: once; d_gene: -; v_gene: TRBV20-1; j_gene: TRBJ1-1
CDR3aa: CASTLAGGKNEQFF; CDR3nt: TGTGCCAGCACATTAGCGGGGGGAAAGAATGAGCAGTTCTTC; abundance: -; d_gene: TRBD2; v_gene: TRBV11-2; j_gene: TRBJ2-1
CDR3aa: CASSSIGDNMNTEAFF; CDR3nt: TGTGCCAGCAGTTCGATAGGGGACAACATGAACACTGAAGCTTTCTTT; abundance: -; d_gene: -; v_gene: TRBV6-5; j_gene: TRBJ1-1
CDR3aa: CASSQVGRTEAFF; CDR3nt: TGTGCCAGCAGCCAAGTGGGGAGGACTGAAGCTTTCTTT; abundance: -; d_gene: -; v_gene: TRBV14; j_gene: TRBJ1-1
CDR3aa: CASSYSRGIGQETQYF; CDR3nt: TGTGCCAGCAGTTATAGTAGGGGAATAGGGCAAGAGACCCAGTACTTC; abundance: -; d_gene: -; v_gene: TRBV6-5; j_gene: TRBJ2-5
CDR3aa: CATSRDPAGGPHEQYF; CDR3nt: TGTGCCACCAGCAGAGACCCAGCGGGAGGGCCTCACGAGCAGTACTTC; abundance: -; d_gene: TRBD2; v_gene: TRBV15; j_gene: TRBJ2-7
CDR3aa: CASSQDNRAETQYF; CDR3nt: TGCGCCAGCAGCCAAGATAACAGGGCAGAGACCCAGTACTTC; abundance: few; d_gene: -; v_gene: TRBV4-1; j_gene: TRBJ2-5
CDR3aa: CSVVARTGVSGANVLTF; CDR3nt: TGCAGCGTTGTAGCTCGAACCGGAGTCTCTGGGGCCAACGTCCTGACTTTC; abundance: -; d_gene: -; v_gene: TRBV29-1; j_gene: TRBJ2-6
CDR3aa: CASSPTRETSGNTIYF; CDR3nt: TGTGCCAGCTCACCAACCCGGGAAACCTCTGGAAACACCATATATTTT; abundance: -; d_gene: -; v_gene: TRBV18; j_gene: TRBJ1-3
CDR3aa: CASSDFGGQGYTGELFF; CDR3nt: TGTGCCAGCAGTGATTTCGGTGGACAGGGATATACCGGGGAGCTGTTTTTT; abundance: -; d_gene: TRBD1; v_gene: TRBV6-4; j_gene: TRBJ2-2
CDR3aa: CASSLRGGETEAFF; CDR3nt: TGTGCCAGCTCACTCAGGGGCGGAGAGACTGAAGCTTTCTTT; abundance: -; d_gene: -; v_gene: TRBV18; j_gene: TRBJ1-1
CDR3aa: CASSWGQSTDTQYF; CDR3nt: TGTGCCAGCAGCTGGGGACAGTCCACAGATACGCAGTATTTT; abundance: -; d_gene: TRBD1; v_gene: TRBV7-2; j_gene: TRBJ2-3
CDR3aa: CASSVARGDTDTQYF; CDR3nt: TGTGCCAGCAGCGTAGCGCGGGGGGACACAGATACGCAGTATTTT; abundance: -; d_gene: TRBD2; v_gene: TRBV9; j_gene: TRBJ2-3
CDR3aa: CASSTRSLDYGYTF; CDR3nt: TGTGCCAGCAGTACAAGATCCCTTGACTATGGCTACACCTTC; abundance: -; d_gene: -; v_gene: TRBV7-2; j_gene: TRBJ1-2
CDR3aa: CAISDSADRGRSPLHF; CDR3nt: TGTGCCATCAGTGACTCGGCCGACAGGGGCAGATCACCCCTCCACTTT; abundance: -; d_gene: TRBD1; v_gene: TRBV10-3; j_gene: TRBJ1-6
CDR3aa: CSVEVGQGAVEQYF; CDR3nt: TGCAGCGTTGAAGTGGGACAGGGGGCCGTCGAGCAGTACTTC; abundance: -; d_gene: TRBD1; v_gene: TRBV29-1; j_gene: TRBJ2-7
CDR3aa: CASSLTGTGGINGYTF; CDR3nt: TGTGCCAGCAGCTTAACTGGGACAGGGGGCATCAATGGCTACACCTTC; abundance: -; d_gene: TRBD1; v_gene: TRBV7-3; j_gene: TRBJ1-2
CDR3aa: CASMSGYTEAFF; CDR3nt: TGTGCCAGTATGTCAGGGTACACTGAAGCTTTCTTT; abundance: -; d_gene: -; v_gene: TRBV19; j_gene: TRBJ1-1
CDR3aa: CASSIKGLNTEAFF; CDR3nt: TGTGCCAGCAGTATCAAGGGGTTGAACACTGAAGCTTTCTTT; abundance: few; d_gene: -; v_gene: TRBV21-1; j_gene: TRBJ1-1
CDR3aa: CASSFGSNYGYTF; CDR3nt: TGTGCCAGCAGTTTCGGGAGCAACTATGGCTACACCTTC; abundance: few; d_gene: -; v_gene: TRBV13; j_gene: TRBJ1-2
CDR3aa: CASSDTGVSYNEQFF; CDR3nt: TGTGCCAGCAGTGATACAGGGGTCTCCTACAATGAGCAGTTCTTC; abundance: -; d_gene: TRBD1; v_gene: TRBV6-2/TRBV6-3; j_gene: TRBJ2-1
CDR3aa: CASRILNQPQHF; CDR3nt: TGTGCCAGCAGAATCCTTAATCAGCCCCAGCATTTT; abundance: -; d_gene: -; v_gene: TRBV6-6; j_gene: TRBJ1-5
CDR3aa: CASSLVPGGGTGELFF; CDR3nt: TGCGCCAGCAGCTTAGTACCGGGAGGGGGCACCGGGGAGCTGTTTTTT; abundance: -; d_gene: TRBD2; v_gene: TRBV5-1; j_gene: TRBJ2-2
CDR3aa: CASSRRQGFGYTEAFF; CDR3nt: TGTGCCAGCAGCCGCCGACAGGGGTTCGGGTACACTGAAGCTTTCTTT; abundance: once; d_gene: TRBD1; v_gene: TRBV3-1/TRBV3-2; j_gene: TRBJ1-1
CDR3aa: CASKRDRRPFNYGYTF; CDR3nt: TGTGCCAGTAAGAGGGACAGGCGCCCCTTTAACTATGGCTACACCTTC; abundance: -; d_gene: TRBD1; v_gene: TRBV28; j_gene: TRBJ1-2
CDR3aa: CASSIMTGKIHEQYF; CDR3nt: TGTGCCAGTAGTATCATGACAGGGAAAATCCACGAGCAGTACTTC; abundance: -; d_gene: TRBD1; v_gene: TRBV19; j_gene: TRBJ2-7
CDR3aa: CASSFGTEYTGELFF; CDR3nt: TGTGCCAGCAGCTTCGGGACAGAATACACCGGGGAGCTGTTTTTT; abundance: once; d_gene: TRBD1; v_gene: TRBV11-3; j_gene: TRBJ2-2
CDR3aa: CASSFQGQPQHF; CDR3nt: TGTGCCAGCAGTTTTCAGGGTCAGCCCCAGCATTTT; abundance: -; d_gene: -; v_gene: TRBV12-3/TRBV12-4; j_gene: TRBJ1-5
CDR3aa: CASSSEREQYF; CDR3nt: TGCGCCAGCAGCTCCGAGCGGGAGCAGTACTTC; abundance: few; d_gene: -; v_gene: TRBV5-1; j_gene: TRBJ2-7
CDR3aa: CASSDSLAPYEQYF; CDR3nt: TGTGCCAGCAGTGATTCACTAGCGCCCTACGAGCAGTACTTC; abundance: -; d_gene: TRBD2; v_gene: TRBV6-2/TRBV6-3; j_gene: TRBJ2-7